The sequence of this TCR beta chain was determined in a study of early T cells in non-severe SARS-CoV-2 infection (dated by TCRdb to the early 2020s). The study in broad terms: Because TCR sequencing was done on bulk RNA from unsorted whole blood, the alpha and beta chains could not be paired. Overall study results and their limits: Matching against VDJdb was skewed toward anti-spike CD8 responses, likely underestimated virus-specific expansions, and missed private and CD4 specificities.

The library was built by means of 5' RACE. The sample was run on a NextSeq 500. To correct for sequencing error and PCR bias, the TCR library protocol tagged individual cDNA molecules with unique molecular identifiers. TCR alpha and beta chains were both sequenced, and the abundances of alpha and beta sequences in each sample were closely correlated with each other. For the original study's pipeline: Decombinator V4 was used to perform V gene, J gene and CDR3 annotation of TCR sequences. Expanded TCRs were defined as changing significantly between any two time points under a Poisson model with p below 0.0001. TCR abundances were normalised to the total number of TCRs sequenced in each sample and reported as counts per million. MAIT TCRs were defined by TRAV1-2 paired with TRAJ12, TRAJ20 or TRAJ33, and iNKT TCRs by TRAV10 paired with TRAJ18. A search of VDJdb, accessed on 1 November 2021, was run for TCRs annotated to CMV, EBV and SARS-CoV-2, with TCRs annotated for multiple antigens excluded. In-frame beta chains were kept once TCRdb had trimmed the public reads at Q25 with fastp and called clones with MiXCR. Under each unique CDR3 protein, matching rows form one entry showing the most common genes and DNA. The V and J calls reflect TCRdb's pipeline rather than the authors' work. The sample table shows about 62,000 distinct CDR3 sequences, and roughly a tenth are seen once. The ten biggest clones cover approximately 1.1% of the sample.

V is cut by 10 bases and J by 7 bases, and the space between the germline ends is 16 bases. The cysteine opens and the phenylalanine closes a CDR3 of 12 amino acids. This entry keeps only the CDR3 DNA: 36 bases, framed from base 1. Per the germline V gene (reference sequence), WNHNN is the CDR1 and SYGVQD is the CDR2. The study was a case-control design nested within a healthcare worker cohort in London, UK, with weekly nasopharyngeal swab PCR tests and blood sampling. Healthcare workers were recruited during the week of the UK lockdown, between 23 and 31 March 2020, and followed weekly for up to roughly 15 weeks. This clonotype was seen more than once but under ten times. Its antigen remains undetermined. No much larger clonotype is one base removed from it; base qualities were not supplied.

The specimen sequenced was whole blood. The clonotype was recovered from an adult who was a healthcare worker with PCR-confirmed SARS-CoV-2 infection or an uninfected control (not recorded which). This chain is built from TRBV10-1 and TRBJ2-5; the D segment may tentatively be TRBD1 or TRBD2, each giving 5 matched bases. The DNA reads TGCGCCACCAGAGGGACCACGGGGACCCAGTACTTC. This sequence encodes CATRGTTGTQYF.